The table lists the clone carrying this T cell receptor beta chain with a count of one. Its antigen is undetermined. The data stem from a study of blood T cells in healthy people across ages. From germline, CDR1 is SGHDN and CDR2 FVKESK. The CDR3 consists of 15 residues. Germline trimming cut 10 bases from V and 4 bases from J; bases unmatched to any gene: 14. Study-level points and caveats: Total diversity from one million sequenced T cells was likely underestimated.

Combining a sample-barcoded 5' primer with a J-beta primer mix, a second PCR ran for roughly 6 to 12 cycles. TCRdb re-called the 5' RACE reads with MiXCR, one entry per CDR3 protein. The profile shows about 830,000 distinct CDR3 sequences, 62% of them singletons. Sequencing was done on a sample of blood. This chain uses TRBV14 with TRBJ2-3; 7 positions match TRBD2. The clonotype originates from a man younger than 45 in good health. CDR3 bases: TGTGCCACCGCGTGCCGCGGGGGTGGCGCAGATACGCAGTATTTT. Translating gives CATACRGGGADTQYF.